These 23 T cell receptor beta chains came from one sample sequenced in a study of vaccination effects on CD4 cells after COVID-19. The table came from immunoSEQ multiplex PCR; TCRdb's copy has only in-frame clones and leaves some out. Of 23,000 or so clones listed, 80% to 90% are singletons. With the ViraFEST assay, the study expanded antigen-specific CD4+ T cells using viral peptide pools, then sequenced them. It was after around eleven days of culture that CD4+ T cells were isolated. Each participant received a vaccine that was either BNT162b2 or mRNA-1273, given as two doses. Their antigens are not known. This specimen was CD4+ T cells from PBMCs cultured with SARS-CoV-2 spike peptides, taken after COVID-19 vaccination. These TCRs come from a human donor who received a COVID-19 vaccine. Some clones in this sample may be carry-over from other donors' samples.

This clone has just one count. V usage is TRBV5-1 and J usage is TRBJ1-1; tentatively, D is TRBD1 (6 bases). Trimming took 4 bases from V and 1 from J, leaving 17 bases between them. Germline values: CDR1 SGHRS, CDR2 YFSETQ. The CDR3 has 16 amino acids. The CDR3 is CASSPAPGQPNTEAFF. In DNA, the CDR3 is TGCGCCAGCAGCCCCGCCCCGGGACAACCGAACACTGAAGCTTTCTTT.

The chain uses TRBV6-5 and TRBJ2-3, with D possibly matching TRBD2 (6 bases). Per germline, CDR1 MNHEY and CDR2 SVGAGI. With 6 bases removed from V and 9 bases from J, the gap between germline ends came to 13 bases. This CDR3 comprises 12 residues. The CDR3 coding sequence is TGTGCCAGCAGAACGGGGGAATGGACGCAGTATTTT. Protein: CASRTGEWTQYF.

CDR3 loop: CAWSGLQKAFF. DNA for the CDR3: TGTGCCTGGAGTGGCCTACAGAAAGCTTTCTTT. The chain couples TRBV30 to TRBJ1-1; no definite D call. Trimming shortened V by 1 base and J by 9 bases, and 9 bases separated the two germline ends. The CDR3 contains 11 residues. The V gene's germline CDR1 is GTSNPN and CDR2 SVGIG (reference sequence).

CDR3 sequence: CASSVSIPSNTGELFF. The DNA for the CDR3 is TGTGCCAGCAGTGTCTCGATTCCATCGAACACCGGGGAGCTGTTTTTT. The chain employs TRBV2 and TRBJ2-2; D remains ambiguous. Between the trimmed V and J ends, which lost 4 bases and 0 bases, there was a span of 12 bases. The germline V gene encodes CDR1 SNHLY and CDR2 FYNNEI. The CDR3 loop spans 16 amino acids.

The rearrangement joins TRBV28 to TRBJ1-2; D is undetermined. The CDR3 is 12 residues long. Germline CDR1 is MDHEN and CDR2 is SYDVKM. V lost 6 bases, J lost 5 bases, and 10 bases lay in between. The CDR3 reads CASRGGLYGYTF. The CDR3 DNA reads as TGTGCCAGCAGGGGAGGCCTTTATGGCTACACCTTC.

The CDR3 bases are TGTGCCACCAGTGATCGGGATTTTAATCAGCCCCAGCATTTT. Its translation: CATSDRDFNQPQHF. This chain links TRBV24-1 with TRBJ1-5; no reliable D call. V shed 3 bases and J shed 4 bases, with 9 bases lying between them. The CDR3 runs 14 residues. Germline V gene data show CDR1 as KGHDR and CDR2 as SFDVKD.

This chain links TRBV28 with TRBJ1-5; no reliable D call. The CDR3 runs to 12 residues. CDR1 MDHEN and CDR2 SYDVKM come from the germline V gene. The V and J ends lost 2 bases and 5 bases respectively, with 4 bases between them. For the CDR3, the DNA is TGTGCCAGCAGTTTAAGTGATCAGCCCCAGCATTTT. Translation gives CASSLSDQPQHF.

The CDR3 region is CASSRQGQGAGELFF. The CDR3 region has the DNA TGTGCCAGCAGCCGCCAGGGACAGGGGGCCGGGGAGCTGTTTTTT. V usage is TRBV6-2 or TRBV6-3 and J usage is TRBJ2-2; 11 bases are shared with TRBD1. J gave up 6 bases and V 6 bases, and 6 bases lay outside the gene matches. The CDR3 runs to 15 residues. CDR1 is MNHEY, CDR2 SVGEGT, per germline.

The V and J genes are TRBV5-5 and TRBJ1-2; 7 nucleotides align to TRBD1. CDR1 and CDR2 (germline): SGHKS, YYEKEE (reference sequence). CDR3 length: 15 amino acids. V gave up 1 base and J gave up 4 bases; unmatched junction bases: 7. For the CDR3, the DNA is TGTGCCAGCAGCTTGATGGGGACAGCAAGCTATGGCTACACCTTC. This translates into CASSLMGTASYGYTF.

This rearrangement joins TRBV4-1 to TRBJ2-1; tentatively, D is TRBD2 (5 bases). There are 16 residues in the CDR3. Germline V gives CDR1 MGHRA, CDR2 YSYEKL. Trimming stripped 1 base from V and 7 bases from J, with 17 bases between. The CDR3 protein is CASSQVGRASGNEQFF. The DNA of the CDR3 is TGCGCCAGCAGCCAAGTTGGTCGGGCTTCGGGGAATGAGCAGTTCTTC.

V and J are TRBV5-4 and TRBJ1-1; 12 bases align to TRBD1. The CDR3 runs to 15 residues. The germline V gene encodes CDR1 SGHNT and CDR2 YYREEE (reference sequence). J lost 8 bases, V lost 2 bases, and 7 bases had no gene match. The CDR3 is CASSFWDRGLQEAFF. As DNA, the CDR3 is TGTGCCAGCAGCTTTTGGGACAGGGGGCTTCAAGAAGCTTTCTTT.

The rearrangement joins TRBV9 to TRBJ2-5; D is perhaps TRBD1 or TRBD2 (6 bases each). Trimming removed 4 bases at V and 2 bases at J, with 12 bases between. This CDR3 contains 14 residues. The germline V gene has CDR1 SGDLS and CDR2 YYNGEE. The CDR3 here is CASSKGGKQETQYF. DNA for the CDR3: TGTGCCAGCAGCAAAGGGGGGAAACAAGAGACCCAGTACTTC.

The chain has TRBV7-8 and TRBJ2-3; D uncertain. Germline CDR1 reads SGHVS; CDR2 reads FQNEAQ. The CDR3 loop spans 13 amino acids. Trimming removed 5 bases from V and 7 bases from J, with 13 bases in between. The CDR3 coding sequence is TGTGCCAGCAGCCCATCCGGGCCAAATACGCAGTATTTT. It specifies CASSPSGPNTQYF.

This chain joins TRBV6-5 and TRBJ2-3; perhaps TRBD2 as D (5 bases). V was trimmed by 7 bases and J by 5 bases, leaving 19 bases between them. CDR3 length: 15 residues. Germline CDR1 reads MNHEY; CDR2 reads SVGAGI. The DNA for the CDR3 is TGTGCCAGCACTCTCAAATGGGAGTATGGAGATACGCAGTATTTT. Translation: CASTLKWEYGDTQYF.

This CDR3 is CASSGQGQLNTEAFF. The CDR3, as DNA: TGTGCCAGCAGCGGACAGGGACAGTTGAACACTGAAGCTTTCTTT. J is TRBJ1-1 and V is TRBV6-5, with TRBD1 matching 8 bases. Per the germline V gene, CDR1 is MNHEY and CDR2 is SVGAGI. With V trimmed by 6 bases and J by 0 bases, 6 bases remained unmatched. The CDR3 consists of 15 residues.

This clone was recorded only once. This sequence joins TRBV5-1 and TRBJ1-1; D unresolved. Germline CDR1 SGHRS, CDR2 YFSETQ. Trimming stripped 1 base from V and 5 bases from J, with 12 bases between. The CDR3 loop spans 14 amino acids. CDR3 sequence (DNA): TGCGCCAGCAGCTTGTCCCAGGTTGGTACTGAAGCTTTCTTT. It specifies CASSLSQVGTEAFF.

V and J are TRBV18 and TRBJ1-4, with D unclear. The germline V gene has CDR1 KGHSH and CDR2 LQKENI. The CDR3 is made up of 13 amino acids. Trimming shortened V by 0 bases and J by 8 bases, and 7 bases separated the two germline ends. In DNA, the CDR3 is TGTGCCAGCTCACCACCGGTGGGCGAAAAACTGTTTTTT. This encodes CASSPPVGEKLFF. Using reference TRBV18 and TRBJ1-4 for the parts outside the CDR3, the full variable domain is NAGVMQNPRHLVRRRGQEARLRCSPMKGHSHVYWYRQLPEEGLKFMVYLQKENIIDESGMPKERFSAEFPKEGPSILRIQQVVRGDSAAYFCASSPPVGEKLFFGSGTQLSVL.

The rearrangement links TRBV2 to TRBJ2-5; 8 bases map to TRBD1. Germline values: CDR1 SNHLY, CDR2 FYNNEI. V lost 10 bases and J lost 5; bases outside the gene matches: 6. CDR3 size: 12 residues. In nucleotides, the CDR3 is TGTGCCACAGGGGGCCTGTCGGAGACCCAGTACTTC. Translating it yields CATGGLSETQYF.

The chain joins TRBV6-5 to TRBJ1-5; D is uncertain. The CDR3 consists of 15 residues. V gave up 9 bases and J gave up 0 bases, with 15 bases separating them. Germline V gives CDR1 MNHEY, CDR2 SVGAGI. The CDR3 spells CASSFSRGSNQPQHF. Written as DNA, the CDR3 is TGTGCCAGTTCCTTCTCCCGGGGTAGCAATCAGCCCCAGCATTTT.

The sample holds one count of this clone. The chain joins TRBV11-3 to TRBJ2-1, with 9 bases aligning to TRBD2. With 5 bases clipped from V and 5 bases from J, the junction kept 4 bases outside the gene matches. The CDR3 runs to 14 residues. The germline V gene has CDR1 SGHNT and CDR2 YENEEA. The CDR3 DNA reads TGTGCCAGCAGCGTAGCGGGGGTAAACAATGAGCAGTTCTTC. Protein sequence: CASSVAGVNNEQFF.

The genes are TRBV6-5 and TRBJ2-2; D call uncertain. The CDR3 covers 13 residues. With 6 bases removed from V and 5 bases from J, the gap between germline ends came to 10 bases. CDR1 is MNHEY and CDR2 is SVGAGI in the germline V gene. DNA of the CDR3: TGTGCCAGCAGCCTAAAAAGAACCGGGGAGCTGTTTTTT. Translation gives CASSLKRTGELFF.

The J gene is TRBJ1-1, the V gene TRBV30, with 10 bases identical to TRBD1. The junction had 6 bases not matched to a gene; V was cut back by 3 bases and J by 5 bases. Germline V lookup: CDR1 GTSNPN, CDR2 SVGIG (reference sequence). The CDR3 has 14 amino acids. CDR3 sequence: CAWSRDRGNTEAFF. Here the CDR3 DNA reads TGTGCCTGGAGCCGGGACAGGGGCAATACTGAAGCTTTCTTT.

The rearrangement links TRBV5-6 to TRBJ1-2; D is perhaps TRBD1 (5 bases). CDR3 size: 15 residues. Between the trimmed V and J ends, which lost 4 bases and 4 bases, there was a span of 17 bases. Germline V gene lookup returns CDR1 SGHDT and CDR2 YYEEEE. The CDR3 DNA reads TGTGCCAGCAGCGAGACGGGAAGGGGACTCTATGGCTACACCTTC. It yields the protein CASSETGRGLYGYTF.